Listed here are 14 T cell receptor beta chains from one sample, sequenced in a study of blood T cell repertoires in COVID-19. Assay: immunoSEQ multiplex PCR; the TCRdb copy retains only in-frame clones and omits some. This repertoire shows over 12,000 clones, 92% found once; its top ten account for under 9%. The sample taken for sequencing was peripheral blood. The source of these receptors is a human donor with active COVID-19. The donor label of this sample is uncertain.

The chain has TRBV11-3 and TRBJ2-2; 7 nucleotides align to TRBD2. CDR1 and CDR2 (germline): SGHNT, YENEEA. The CDR3 length is 14 residues. V was clipped by 6 bases and J by 0 bases; unmatched bases: 1. CDR3 nucleotides: TGTGCCAGCAGAAGCGGGACGAACACCGGGGAGCTGTTTTTT. It translates to CASRSGTNTGELFF.

This chain connects TRBV3-1 (or the pseudogene TRBV3-2) to TRBJ1-1; 7 nucleotides match TRBD1. Germline V lookup: CDR1 LGHDT, CDR2 YNNKEL (reference sequence). The length of the CDR3 is 15 residues. Unmatched junction bases numbered 5, after V lost 4 bases and J lost 0 bases. The CDR3 is CASSRDSNMNTEAFF. The DNA of the CDR3 is TGTGCCAGCAGCCGGGACAGTAACATGAACACTGAAGCTTTCTTT.

The chain recombines TRBV27 with TRBJ2-1, with D perhaps matching TRBD1 (5 bases). This CDR3 has 15 amino acids. Germline CDR1 is MNHEY and CDR2 is SMNVEV (reference sequence). Deletions cut 0 bases from V and 2 bases from J, with 8 bases between. The CDR3 loop reads CASSLSQDTYNEQFF. The CDR3 DNA sequence: TGTGCCAGCAGTTTATCGCAGGACACCTACAATGAGCAGTTCTTC.

The V and J genes are TRBV6-2 or TRBV6-3 and TRBJ1-5; D call uncertain. V dropped 2 bases and J dropped 2 bases, with 7 bases sitting between them. Germline CDR1 and CDR2: MNHEY and SVGEGT. CDR3 length: 14 amino acids. As DNA, the CDR3 is TGTGCCAGCAGTTACCTGTTCCGCAATCAGCCCCAGCATTTT. It translates to CASSYLFRNQPQHF.

The V gene is TRBV11-2, the J gene TRBJ2-3, with a tentative D call TRBD1 (7 bases). The germline CDR1 and CDR2 sequences are SGHAT and FQNNGV. V was cut by 5 bases and J by 2 bases, with 14 bases left in between. This CDR3 is built from 15 residues. The CDR3 region is CASSAGQTYTDTQYF. CDR3 DNA: TGTGCCAGCAGCGCGGGACAGACCTACACAGATACGCAGTATTTT.

This clone appeared a single time. This sequence joins TRBV7-2 and TRBJ2-3; 13 bases match TRBD2. The CDR3 consists of 17 residues. CDR1 is SGHTA, CDR2 FQGNSA, per germline. Losses at the gene ends were 4 bases for V and 5 bases for J; bases not matched to a gene: 9. The CDR3 region is CASSSDRLAGGKDTQYF. In nucleotides, the CDR3 is TGTGCCAGCAGCTCCGACCGACTAGCGGGGGGTAAAGATACGCAGTATTTT. Looking up the rest from reference TRBV7-2 and TRBJ2-3 gives the full variable domain: GAGVSQSPSNKVTEKGKDVELRCDPISGHTALYWYRQSLGQGLEFLIYFQGNSAPDKSGLPSDRFSAERTGGSVSTLTIQRTQQEDSAVYLCASSSDRLAGGKDTQYFGPGTRLTVL.

The chain links TRBV7-9 to TRBJ1-4; 7 bases map to TRBD1. CDR3 size: 15 residues. Germline V gene sequence: CDR1 SEHNR, CDR2 FQNEAQ (reference sequence). The trim removed 2 bases at V and 8 bases at J, leaving 8 bases unmatched. The CDR3 sequence: CASSLFQGEREKLFF. Here the CDR3 DNA reads TGTGCCAGCAGCTTATTCCAGGGGGAGAGGGAAAAACTGTTTTTT.

CDR3: CASRGQGRNQPQHF. CDR3 nucleotides: TGTGCCAGCAGAGGACAGGGGAGAAATCAGCCCCAGCATTTT. The chain joins TRBV6-6 to TRBJ1-5; 9 bases agree with TRBD1. V lost 6 bases, J lost 4 bases, and 4 bases stayed unmatched. The germline gives CDR1 MNHNY, CDR2 SVGAGI (reference sequence). There are 14 residues in the CDR3.

The V and J genes are TRBV5-4 and TRBJ2-2; D is unclear. Germline loops: CDR1 SGHNT, CDR2 YYREEE (reference sequence). Trimming took 3 bases from V and 6 from J, leaving 12 bases between them. CDR3 length equals 14 residues. The CDR3 coding sequence is TGTGCCAGCAGCTCGACTTTCAGAGCCGGGGAGCTGTTTTTT. Amino acid sequence: CASSSTFRAGELFF. Looking up the rest from reference TRBV5-4 and TRBJ2-2 gives the full variable domain: ETGVTQSPTHLIKTRGQQVTLRCSSQSGHNTVSWYQQALGQGPQFIFQYYREEENGRGNFPPRFSGLQFPNYSSELNVNALELDDSALYLCASSSTFRAGELFFGEGSRLTVL.

This clone was counted a few times. The chain combines TRBV7-9 with TRBJ2-7; 9 bases fit TRBD2. The V gene end was trimmed by 0 bases and the J gene end by 4 bases; junction bases not matched to a gene: 7. The CDR3 is 16 residues long. CDR1 is SEHNR and CDR2 is FQNEAQ in the germline V gene (reference sequence). The CDR3 bases are TGTGCCAGCAGCTTAGCGAGGGTAGCGGGAGCGTACGAGCAGTACTTC. Amino acid sequence: CASSLARVAGAYEQYF.

The V and J genes are TRBV14 and TRBJ2-2; D is uncertain. This CDR3 has 13 amino acids. With 4 bases removed from V and 2 bases from J, the gap between germline ends came to 5 bases. Germline V CDR1 and CDR2: SGHDN, FVKESK. CDR3 nucleotide sequence: TGTGCCAGCAGCCCCTTTAACACCGGGGAGCTGTTTTTT. Protein product: CASSPFNTGELFF.

The CDR3 here is CASSQLPAGGYEQYF. CDR3 in DNA: TGCGCCAGCAGCCAACTTCCAGCGGGAGGATACGAGCAGTACTTC. The chain combines TRBV4-1 with TRBJ2-7; 9 nucleotides match TRBD2. The germline gives CDR1 MGHRA, CDR2 YSYEKL. This CDR3 comprises 15 residues. V was pared by 2 bases and J by 4 bases, with 6 bases of the junction left unmatched.

V gene TRBV7-2 combines with J gene TRBJ2-5, with D perhaps TRBD2 (5 bases). The germline V and J ends were trimmed by 2 bases and 4 bases, with 11 bases remaining between them. The CDR3 extends over 14 amino acids. The V gene's germline CDR1 is SGHTA and CDR2 FQGNSA. CDR3 residues: CASSLQPSRETQYF. The CDR3 DNA reads TGTGCCAGCAGCTTACAGCCTAGCCGAGAGACCCAGTACTTC.

The V and J genes are TRBV12-3 or TRBV12-4 and TRBJ2-1; weak D call: TRBD2 (6 bases). The length of the CDR3 is 13 residues. Trimming took 8 bases from V and 7 from J, leaving 15 bases between them. The CDR3 region has the DNA TGTGCCAGCCGGGCGGGGAGCGGGAATGAGCAGTTCTTC. Protein: CASRAGSGNEQFF.